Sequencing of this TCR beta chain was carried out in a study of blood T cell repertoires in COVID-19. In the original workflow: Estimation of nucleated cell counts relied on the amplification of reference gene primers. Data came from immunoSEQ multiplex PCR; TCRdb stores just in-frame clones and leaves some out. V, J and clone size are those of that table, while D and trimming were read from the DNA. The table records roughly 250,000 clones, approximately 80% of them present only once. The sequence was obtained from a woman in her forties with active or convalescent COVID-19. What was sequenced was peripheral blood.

CDR3 sequence: CASRATGTVGGYTF. The DNA for the CDR3 is TGTGCCAGCAGAGCTACCGGGACAGTGGGAGGCTACACCTTC. The rearrangement joins TRBV2 to TRBJ1-2; TRBD1 matches at 7 bases. Trimming at V came to 6 bases and at J to 8 bases, leaving 12 bases not matched to a gene. This CDR3 spans 14 amino acids. CDR1 is SNHLY, CDR2 FYNNEI, per germline. Supplemented by reference TRBV2 and TRBJ1-2, the full variable domain reads EPEVTQTPSHQVTQMGQEVILRCVPISNHLYFYWYRQILGQKVEFLVSFYNNEISEKSEIFDDQFSVERPDGSNFTLKIRSTKLEDSAMYFCASRATGTVGGYTFGSGTRLTVV.